This TCR beta chain is from a study of shared clonotypes between healthy human individuals. Notes on the study in general: Generally, estimated richness proved larger in naive subsets than it did in memory subsets.

Here immunoSEQ multiplex PCR was the method, and the copy in TCRdb shows in-frame clones only, minus some. The table lists fewer than 850,000 clones, 60% to 80% of them singletons. Of note for this clone: As yet, its antigen is unknown.

The TCR comes from a woman in her 30s in good health. The sequenced sample consisted of memory CD4+ T cells sorted from blood. Subset reported: CD45RA-negative fraction.

The CDR3 loop is CASSYSWTSGSNEQFF. Written as DNA, the CDR3 is TGTGCCAGCAGTTACTCGTGGACTAGCGGGAGTAATGAGCAGTTCTTC. This rearrangement joins TRBV6-5 to TRBJ2-1; 13 positions agree with TRBD2. Germline-derived CDR1 and CDR2 are MNHEY and SVGAGI. The CDR3 totals 16 residues. Trimming at V came to 0 bases and at J to 7 bases, leaving 3 bases not matched to a gene.